This T cell receptor (beta chain) was obtained from a study of shared clonotypes between healthy human individuals. Study background: Used for every donor were three CD4 naive, three CD4 memory, two CD8 naive and one CD8 memory plate. Study results and caveats: The study generally estimated greater richness for naive than memory subsets. Generation probability values for non-shared clonotypes were lower than those for clonotypes shared by all four donors.

This CDR3 region has 12 residues. Germline values: CDR1 KGHSH, CDR2 LQKENI. V lost 2 bases, J lost 10 bases, and 11 bases lay in between. Those who donated, Caucasian adults without exception, all lived in Nashville, Tennessee. Method: immunoSEQ multiplex PCR; TCRdb's copy keeps in-frame clones and lacks some. The repertoire holds about 960,000 clones, with less than 85% as singletons. On this clone: Its antigen remains unidentified.

The sequencing sample was made of memory CD4+ T cells sorted from blood. Subset meaning: CD45RA-negative fraction. The sequence came from a man younger than 35 in good health. J is TRBJ1-2 and V is TRBV18; possible D gene TRBD1, 5 bases. CDR3 coding DNA: TGTGCCAGCTCACCATCCGACAGAGCCTACACCTTC. Its protein is CASSPSDRAYTF.